This is a list of T cell receptor beta chains from one sample in a study of vaccination effects on CD4 cells after COVID-19. The protocol was immunoSEQ multiplex PCR, while the TCRdb copy is restricted to in-frame clones and leaves out a portion. The sample has tens of thousands of clones, 55% to 80% seen once; the top ten hold 3.5% to 4.5%. These receptors' targets are unknown. This sample comprised CD4+ T cells from PBMCs cultured without peptide, obtained before COVID-19 vaccination. Receptors were obtained from a human donor who received a COVID-19 vaccine. Each CDR3 is given with its conserved first and last residue. A D gene is named only where the DNA matches it firmly. Rows may omit the clone size; those that give it use once, few, many or a size class.

CDR3nt: TGTGCCAGCAGTTACTCGGTGCAGGGGGAGCAGTACTTC; CDR3aa: CASSYSVQGEQYF; abundance: NA; len: 13; v_gene: TRBV6-5; j_gene: TRBJ2-7; d_gene: NA
CDR3nt: TGCGCCAGCAGCTTGGACGTCAGGGGGCTGGACGAGCAGTACTTC; CDR3aa: CASSLDVRGLDEQYF; abundance: NA; len: 15; v_gene: TRBV5-1; j_gene: TRBJ2-7; d_gene: TRBD1
CDR3nt: TGTGCCAGCACCCAGGCAACTAGCGGGAGAGGGTCCTACGAGCAGTACTTC; CDR3aa: CASTQATSGRGSYEQYF; abundance: NA; len: 17; v_gene: TRBV18; j_gene: TRBJ2-7; d_gene: TRBD2
CDR3nt: TGCGCCAGCAGTCCGGGCGGGTTCGGGTACAATGAGCAGTTCTTC; CDR3aa: CASSPGGFGYNEQFF; abundance: NA; len: 15; v_gene: TRBV10-2; j_gene: TRBJ2-1; d_gene: NA
CDR3nt: TGTGCCAGCAGTTTAGTCCCCGGGGAGCTGTTTTTT; CDR3aa: CASSLVPGELFF; abundance: NA; len: 12; v_gene: TRBV28; j_gene: TRBJ2-2; d_gene: NA
CDR3nt: TGTGCCAGCAGTTACCAGGGCAGTGTCGATGAAGCTTTCTTT; CDR3aa: CASSYQGSVDEAFF; abundance: NA; len: 14; v_gene: TRBV6-5; j_gene: TRBJ1-1; d_gene: NA
CDR3nt: TGCGCCAGCAAACCTACAGGATTACACACTGAAGCTTTCTTT; CDR3aa: CASKPTGLHTEAFF; abundance: NA; len: 14; v_gene: TRBV10-1; j_gene: TRBJ1-1; d_gene: NA
CDR3nt: TGCGCCAGCAGCTTGGATCCAGGGGTGGGCACTGAAGCTTTCTTT; CDR3aa: CASSLDPGVGTEAFF; abundance: few; len: 15; v_gene: TRBV5-1; j_gene: TRBJ1-1; d_gene: NA
CDR3nt: TGTGCCAGCAGTTTGGACAGCGGGAAACGGGATGAAAAACTGTTTTTT; CDR3aa: CASSLDSGKRDEKLFF; abundance: NA; len: 16; v_gene: TRBV27; j_gene: TRBJ1-4; d_gene: NA
CDR3nt: TGTGCCAGCAGCTTAGATCAATCAGGGACAGGGGCCTACAATGAGCAGTTCTTC; CDR3aa: CASSLDQSGTGAYNEQFF; abundance: medium-sized; len: 18; v_gene: TRBV11-3; j_gene: TRBJ2-1; d_gene: TRBD1
CDR3nt: TGTGCCAGCAGCTCTATCACCCGGAGCGGGCTTAACGAGCAGTACTTC; CDR3aa: CASSSITRSGLNEQYF; abundance: NA; len: 16; v_gene: TRBV7-8; j_gene: TRBJ2-7; d_gene: NA
CDR3nt: TGTGCCAGCAGCGCGGACAGAGCGTACGAGCAGTACTTC; CDR3aa: CASSADRAYEQYF; abundance: few; len: 13; v_gene: TRBV11-2; j_gene: TRBJ2-7; d_gene: NA
CDR3nt: TGTGCCAGTAGTAACATCGGCGGACAGTACACTGAAGCTTTCTTT; CDR3aa: CASSNIGGQYTEAFF; abundance: few; len: 15; v_gene: TRBV19; j_gene: TRBJ1-1; d_gene: NA
CDR3nt: TGTGCCAGCAGTGACTCGACGAAAGGGATTACCTATGGCTACACCTTC; CDR3aa: CASSDSTKGITYGYTF; abundance: NA; len: 16; v_gene: TRBV6-4; j_gene: TRBJ1-2; d_gene: NA
CDR3nt: TGTGCCAGTACCGTACAGGGGGCGGCGGGTCAGCCCCAGCATTTT; CDR3aa: CASTVQGAAGQPQHF; abundance: NA; len: 15; v_gene: TRBV19; j_gene: TRBJ1-5; d_gene: TRBD1
CDR3nt: TGTGCCAGTAGTATGGGTCTGCCCTACGAGCAGTACTTC; CDR3aa: CASSMGLPYEQYF; abundance: few; len: 13; v_gene: TRBV19; j_gene: TRBJ2-7; d_gene: NA
CDR3nt: TGCGCCAGCAGCTTGAACCCCGAGACCCAGTACTTC; CDR3aa: CASSLNPETQYF; abundance: once; len: 12; v_gene: TRBV5-1; j_gene: TRBJ2-5; d_gene: NA
CDR3nt: TGCGCCAGCTACGACGAGGGGGGACTTGACGAGCAGTACTTC; CDR3aa: CASYDEGGLDEQYF; abundance: once; len: 14; v_gene: TRBV5-1; j_gene: TRBJ2-7; d_gene: NA
CDR3nt: TGTGCCAGCAGTGAAGCAGGGGGAACTGAAGCTTTCTTT; CDR3aa: CASSEAGGTEAFF; abundance: once; len: 13; v_gene: TRBV25-1; j_gene: TRBJ1-1; d_gene: TRBD1
CDR3nt: TGTGCCAGCTCACGACGGACTAGCGGGACGGCCGGGGAGCTGTTTTTT; CDR3aa: CASSRRTSGTAGELFF; abundance: NA; len: 16; v_gene: TRBV18; j_gene: TRBJ2-2; d_gene: TRBD2
CDR3nt: TGCGCCAGCAGCCAAGATCCGCAGAGCAATCAGCCCCAGCATTTT; CDR3aa: CASSQDPQSNQPQHF; abundance: NA; len: 15; v_gene: TRBV4-1; j_gene: TRBJ1-5; d_gene: NA
CDR3nt: TGTGCCAGCAGCCATCCAGGCACAGATACGCAGTATTTT; CDR3aa: CASSHPGTDTQYF; abundance: NA; len: 13; v_gene: TRBV4-2; j_gene: TRBJ2-3; d_gene: NA
CDR3nt: TGTGCCAGCAGTTACTCGACGGCTAGCTCCTACGAGCAGTACTTC; CDR3aa: CASSYSTASSYEQYF; abundance: NA; len: 15; v_gene: TRBV6-5; j_gene: TRBJ2-7; d_gene: NA
CDR3nt: TGTGCCAGCAGCCCATCAGGACAGGGATTCTACAATGAGCAGTTCTTC; CDR3aa: CASSPSGQGFYNEQFF; abundance: once; len: 16; v_gene: TRBV7-8; j_gene: TRBJ2-1; d_gene: TRBD1
CDR3nt: TGTGCCAGCAGCCCCAATTGGGGGGGAGAGACCCAGTACTTC; CDR3aa: CASSPNWGGETQYF; abundance: NA; len: 14; v_gene: TRBV3-1/TRBV3-2; j_gene: TRBJ2-5; d_gene: TRBD2
CDR3nt: TGTGCCAGCAGCCAAGCGGGGACAGGGGAACAGCCCCAGCATTTT; CDR3aa: CASSQAGTGEQPQHF; abundance: NA; len: 15; v_gene: TRBV3-1/TRBV3-2; j_gene: TRBJ1-5; d_gene: TRBD1
CDR3nt: TGTGCCAGCAGAGGACTAGCGGGAGGGCCGGGAGATACGCAGTATTTT; CDR3aa: CASRGLAGGPGDTQYF; abundance: NA; len: 16; v_gene: TRBV6-4; j_gene: TRBJ2-3; d_gene: TRBD2
CDR3nt: TGTGCCAGCAGTGAAGAGGAGACAGGGACCTCTGAAGCTTTCTTT; CDR3aa: CASSEEETGTSEAFF; abundance: NA; len: 15; v_gene: TRBV6-1; j_gene: TRBJ1-1; d_gene: TRBD1
CDR3nt: TGTGCCACCAGCAGAGACCCCAGGGGGCCTGGAAACACCATATATTTT; CDR3aa: CATSRDPRGPGNTIYF; abundance: NA; len: 16; v_gene: TRBV15; j_gene: TRBJ1-3; d_gene: TRBD1
CDR3nt: TGTGCCAGTCGGAGACAGGGGGTGAAGGGCACTGAAGCTTTCTTT; CDR3aa: CASRRQGVKGTEAFF; abundance: NA; len: 15; v_gene: TRBV6-4; j_gene: TRBJ1-1; d_gene: TRBD1